This T cell receptor (beta chain) was retrieved from a study of T cell responses to AZD1222 COVID-19 vaccine. This clone was observed once. Its target is unknown. The repertoire was sequenced with immunoSEQ multiplex PCR; TCRdb's copy has only in-frame clones and lacks some. This table holds more than 95,000 clones, about nine tenths found once. The CDR3 totals 14 residues. V was trimmed by 3 bases and J by 2 bases, leaving 11 bases between them. CDR1 and CDR2 (germline): MDHEN, SYDVKM. Study results and caveats: Nearly half of the spike-specific TCRs reportedly recognize variant regions that carry no mutations. Spike was spanned by vaccine-associated CD4 TCRs, which were dominant at 160-218 and 743-854. The study found Spike-specific TCR breadth and depth rose after two AZD1222 doses. Only a handful of people who got AZD1222 tested seropositive at baseline.

This chain connects TRBV28 to TRBJ2-7; perhaps TRBD1 as D (6 bases). The sequence was obtained from an adult in good health. Sequenced material: peripheral blood, taken on day 0 of AZD1222 vaccination. The CDR3 loop reads CASSFDRPPYEQYF. The CDR3 DNA follows: TGTGCCAGCAGTTTTGACAGGCCCCCCTACGAGCAGTACTTC.